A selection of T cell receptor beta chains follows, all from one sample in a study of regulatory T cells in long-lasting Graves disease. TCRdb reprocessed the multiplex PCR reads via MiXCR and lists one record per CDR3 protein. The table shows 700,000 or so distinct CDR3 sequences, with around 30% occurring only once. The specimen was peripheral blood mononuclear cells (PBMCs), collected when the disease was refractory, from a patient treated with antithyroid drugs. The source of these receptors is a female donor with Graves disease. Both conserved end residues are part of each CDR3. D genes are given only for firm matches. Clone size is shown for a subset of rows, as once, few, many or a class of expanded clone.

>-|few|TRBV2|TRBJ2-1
TGTGCCAGCAACCCGACGGCAGACCGACGCGGCATGTTCTTC
CASNPTADRRGMFF
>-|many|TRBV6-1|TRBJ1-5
TGTGCCAGCAGTGAGACGGGCAATCAGCCCCAGCATTTT
CASSETGNQPQHF
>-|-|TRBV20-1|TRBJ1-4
TGCAGTGCTAGAGAGAAGTGGGGTCCCAATGAAAAACTGTTTTTT
CSAREKWGPNEKLFF
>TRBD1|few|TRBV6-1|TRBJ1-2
TGTGCCAGCGCAAGGACAGGGGGCTATGGCTACACCTTC
CASARTGGYGYTF
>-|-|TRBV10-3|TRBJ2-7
TGTGCCATCAGTAAGGGGCTATATTCCTACGAGCAGTACTTC
CAISKGLYSYEQYF
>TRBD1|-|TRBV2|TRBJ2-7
TGTGCCAGCGATGGGACAGCCTACGAGCAGTACTTC
CASDGTAYEQYF
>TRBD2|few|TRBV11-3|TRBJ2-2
TGTGCCAGCAGTTATTACTCCGGGACTAGCGCCAAAGAGCTGTTTTTT
CASSYYSGTSAKELFF
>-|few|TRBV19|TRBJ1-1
TGTGCCAGTAGTTGGGGACAAGAAGCTTTCTTT
CASSWGQEAFF
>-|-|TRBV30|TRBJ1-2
TGTGCCTGGAATTTTAGAGGCTACTATGGCTACACCTTC
CAWNFRGYYGYTF
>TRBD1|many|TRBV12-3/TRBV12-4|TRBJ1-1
TGTGCCAGCAGTCTCGGACAGGGGGCTTCTGAAGCTTTCTTT
CASSLGQGASEAFF
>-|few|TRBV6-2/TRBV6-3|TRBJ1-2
TGTGCCAGCAGCCGGGACAATACCTATGGCTACACCTTC
CASSRDNTYGYTF
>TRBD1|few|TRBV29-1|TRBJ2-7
TGCAGCGTTGAAGGGGACAGGGAACACGAGCAGTACTTC
CSVEGDREHEQYF
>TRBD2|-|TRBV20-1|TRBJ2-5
TGCAGTGCGGAAGGACTAGCGGGAGCGGAGACCCAGTACTTC
CSAEGLAGAETQYF
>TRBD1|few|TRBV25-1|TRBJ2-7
TGTGCCAGCAGGGGGACAGGAGGGCGCAATCACGAGCAGTACTTC
CASRGTGGRNHEQYF
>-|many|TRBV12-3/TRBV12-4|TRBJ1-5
TGTGCCAGCCGGGGGCCGGCTAGCAATCAGCCCCAGCATTTT
CASRGPASNQPQHF
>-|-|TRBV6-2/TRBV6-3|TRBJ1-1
TGTGCCAGCAGTTACTCAAACTTCCGGGGCGAGAACACTGAAGCTTTCTTT
CASSYSNFRGENTEAFF
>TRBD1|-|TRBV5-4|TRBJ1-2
TGTGCCAGCAGCTCTTGGACAGGGTGGTATGGCTACACCTTC
CASSSWTGWYGYTF
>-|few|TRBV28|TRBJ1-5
TGTGCCACCCGGACAGTCTCCAATCAGCCCCAGCATTTT
CATRTVSNQPQHF
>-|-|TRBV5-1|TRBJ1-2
TGCGCCAGCAGCCTAGAGGACAGTAGATATGGCTACACCTTC
CASSLEDSRYGYTF
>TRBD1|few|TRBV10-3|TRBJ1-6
TGTGCCATCAGTGAGGGACAGGGAGGTTCACCCCTCCACTTT
CAISEGQGGSPLHF
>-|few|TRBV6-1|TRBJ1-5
TGTGCCAGCAGTGAAAACAGACCTCTTAATCAGCCCCAGCATTTT
CASSENRPLNQPQHF
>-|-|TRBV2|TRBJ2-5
TGTGCCAGCAGCCCGGTGGTTCAAGAGACCCAGTACTTC
CASSPVVQETQYF
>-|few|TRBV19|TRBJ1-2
TGTGCCAGTAGATGGACCGACCCCTCCGCTGGCTACACCTTC
CASRWTDPSAGYTF
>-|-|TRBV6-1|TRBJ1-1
TGTGCCAGCAGGGAAGCGTGGGGGGTGAACACTGAAGCTTTCTTT
CASREAWGVNTEAFF
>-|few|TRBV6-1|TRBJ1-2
TGTGCCAGCAGTCAGATAGCCTATGGCTACACCTTC
CASSQIAYGYTF
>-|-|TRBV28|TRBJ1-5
TGTGCCAGTGGTAGGGGGTCGAGTCAGCCCCAGCATTTT
CASGRGSSQPQHF
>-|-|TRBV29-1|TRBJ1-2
TGCAGCGGTAGGGGTAGCTATGGCTACACCTTC
CSGRGSYGYTF
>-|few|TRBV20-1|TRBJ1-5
TGCAGTGCTAAGGGTCCAGGGCGGGGTGGCAATCAGCCCCAGCATTTT
CSAKGPGRGGNQPQHF
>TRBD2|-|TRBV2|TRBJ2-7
TGTGCCAGCCTGGGACTAGCGGGAGGTCGGGAGCAGTACTTC
CASLGLAGGREQYF
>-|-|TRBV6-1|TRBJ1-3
TGTGCCAGCATTTCCGGAAACACCATATATTTT
CASISGNTIYF
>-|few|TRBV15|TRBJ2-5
TGTGCCACCAGCAGAGATTGGGGGAGTGGGCAAGAGACCCAGTACTTC
CATSRDWGSGQETQYF
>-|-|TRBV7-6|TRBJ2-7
TGTGCCAGCAGCTCTTCTAGACAGCCTAACTACTACGAGCAGTACTTC
CASSSSRQPNYYEQYF
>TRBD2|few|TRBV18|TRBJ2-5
TGTGCCAGCACAGAAATTAGCGGGAGCGGGGAGACCCAGTACTTC
CASTEISGSGETQYF
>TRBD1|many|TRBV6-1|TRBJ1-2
TGTGCCAGCAGCCACCGGGACAGAGCGGCAGGCTACACCTTC
CASSHRDRAAGYTF
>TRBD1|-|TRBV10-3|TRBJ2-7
TGTGCCATCAGAGGGGACAGGGGGAGTCTCTACGAGCAGTACTTC
CAIRGDRGSLYEQYF
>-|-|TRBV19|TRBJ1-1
TGTGCCAGTAGTATAGACTCTGTACCGGGTGAAGCTTTCTTT
CASSIDSVPGEAFF
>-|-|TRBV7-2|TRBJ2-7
TGTGCCAGCAGTGCGACAGGGAGGGGCTACGAGCAGTACTTC
CASSATGRGYEQYF
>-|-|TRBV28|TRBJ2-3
TGTGCCAGCTCCGAGGGGGGCACAGATACGCAGTATTTT
CASSEGGTDTQYF
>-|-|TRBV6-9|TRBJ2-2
TGTGCCAGCAGTTACTTGGGACCGACGGTGAACACCGGGGAGCTGTTTTTT
CASSYLGPTVNTGELFF
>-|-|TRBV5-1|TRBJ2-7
TGCGCCAGCAGCCGAAGCAGTTCTTCCTACGAGCAGTACTTC
CASSRSSSSYEQYF
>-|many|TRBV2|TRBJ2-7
TGTGCCAGCAGTGAGAGTAGCTGGCTCGAGCAGTACTTC
CASSESSWLEQYF
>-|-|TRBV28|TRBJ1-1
TGTGCCAGCAGCTTAGTGAGGCTTCGGAACACTGAAGCTTTCTTT
CASSLVRLRNTEAFF
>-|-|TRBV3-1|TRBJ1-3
TGTGCCAGCAGCCAAGATGGGGGGCTCCGGGGAAACACCATATATTTT
CASSQDGGLRGNTIYF
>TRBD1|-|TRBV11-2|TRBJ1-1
TGTGCCAGCAGCCCATTTTTAGGGACAGGATTTCTGAACACTGAAGCTTTCTTT
CASSPFLGTGFLNTEAFF
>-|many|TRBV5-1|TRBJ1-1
TGTGCCAGCAGCCTAGTTATGAACACTGAAGCTTTCTTT
CASSLVMNTEAFF
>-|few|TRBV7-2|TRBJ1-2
TGTGCCAGCAGCTTAGAAGGGCACAGGGCTGCTGGCTACACCTTC
CASSLEGHRAAGYTF
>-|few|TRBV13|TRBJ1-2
TGTGCCAGCAGCTTAAGGCAGGTTATCTATGGCTACACCTTC
CASSLRQVIYGYTF
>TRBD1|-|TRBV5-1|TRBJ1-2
TGCGCCAGCAGTAACGGACAGGGACAAGGCTCTGGGGGCTACACCTTC
CASSNGQGQGSGGYTF
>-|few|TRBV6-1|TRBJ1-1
TGTGCCAGCAGTGGCAGCCAGAACACTGAAGCTTTCTTT
CASSGSQNTEAFF
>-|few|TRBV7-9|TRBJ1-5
TGTGCCAGCAGCTTAAACGACCGCCTCAATCAGCCCCAGCATTTT
CASSLNDRLNQPQHF